The next 9 T cell receptor beta chains were all read from a single sample in a study of blood T cell repertoires in COVID-19. Profiled with immunoSEQ multiplex PCR; TCRdb holds only in-frame clones, not every one. The table has approximately 670,000 clones, about 87% seen once. The sample was peripheral blood. The receptor set was obtained from a woman between 18 and 29 years old with acute or convalescent COVID-19.

The rearrangement links TRBV24-1 to TRBJ1-1; D may be TRBD1 (6 bases). The germline V gene has CDR1 KGHDR and CDR2 SFDVKD. Trimming stripped 5 bases from V and 3 bases from J, with 9 bases between. CDR3 length equals 13 residues. CDR3 sequence reads: CATSVGGHTEAFF. DNA of the CDR3: TGTGCCACCAGTGTCGGGGGGCACACTGAAGCTTTCTTT.

The rearrangement uses TRBV7-8 and TRBJ1-3; D may be TRBD1 (5 bases). V was clipped by 0 bases and J by 0 bases, with 12 bases between them. Germline V lookup: CDR1 SGHVS, CDR2 FQNEAQ. CDR3 length: 17 residues. The CDR3 DNA reads TGTGCCAGCAGCTTAGCCCTCAAAGGGGCCTCTGGAAACACCATATATTTT. It codes for CASSLALKGASGNTIYF.

The chain carries TRBV7-6 and TRBJ2-3, with 7 bases matching TRBD2. Germline V gene lookup returns CDR1 SGHVS and CDR2 FNYEAQ. CDR3 length: 15 amino acids. Trimming at V came to 5 bases and at J to 4 bases, leaving 9 bases not matched to a gene. CDR3 sequence: CASSRTSFASDTQYF. The CDR3 DNA reads TGTGCCAGCAGCAGGACTAGTTTCGCTTCAGATACGCAGTATTTT.

The CDR3, as DNA: TGCGCCAGCAGCTTGTCTATCGGAGAGTCACCCCTCCACTTT. Translated, it gives CASSLSIGESPLHF. This rearrangement joins TRBV5-1 to TRBJ1-6, with D hard to call. CDR3 length: 14 residues. Between the trimmed V and J ends, which lost 1 base and 10 bases, there was a span of 12 bases. Germline CDR1 is SGHRS and CDR2 is YFSETQ.

The rearrangement uses TRBV30 and TRBJ1-1; a possible D gene is TRBD1 (5 bases). Deletions cut 4 bases from V and 7 bases from J, with 13 bases between. This CDR3 comprises 12 residues. The germline gives CDR1 GTSNPN, CDR2 SVGIG (reference sequence). CDR3 residues: CAWISDSYEAFF. The CDR3 DNA reads TGTGCCTGGATCTCCGACAGCTATGAAGCTTTCTTT.

The CDR3 DNA follows: TGTGCCAGTAGTGCGGGGTACCTAGGGAAGGAAAAACTGTTTTTT. It yields the protein CASSAGYLGKEKLFF. V is TRBV19 and J is TRBJ1-4; no definite D call. Germline CDR1 is LNHDA and CDR2 is SQIVND (reference sequence). The V end lost 5 bases, the J end lost 8 bases, and 18 bases lay between the germline ends. The CDR3 covers 15 residues.

The rearrangement links TRBV29-1 to TRBJ2-3, with TRBD2 matching over 8 bases. The J segment lost 0 bases and the V segment lost 0 bases, leaving 2 bases of the junction unmatched. The germline V gene has CDR1 SQVTM and CDR2 ANQGSEA. The CDR3 consists of 15 residues. This CDR3 is CSVEETSVSTDTQYF. CDR3 nucleotide sequence: TGCAGCGTTGAAGAGACTAGCGTTAGCACAGATACGCAGTATTTT.

This clone was counted a single time. The V gene is TRBV3-1 (or the pseudogene TRBV3-2), the J gene TRBJ2-2; 7 bases map to TRBD1. The CDR3 is 14 residues long. Germline values: CDR1 LGHDT, CDR2 YNNKEL (reference sequence). Trimming removed 4 bases from V and 8 bases from J; junction bases left unmatched: 7. For the CDR3, the DNA is TGTGCCAGCAGCCGACACAGGGGCGAGGGGGAGCTGTTTTTT. Translation: CASSRHRGEGELFF.

This rearrangement joins TRBV10-3 to TRBJ1-2, with 8 bases identical to TRBD1. Trimming removed 5 bases from V and 4 bases from J; junction bases left unmatched: 12. This CDR3 has 16 amino acids. Germline loops: CDR1 ENHRY, CDR2 SYGVKD. CDR3 residues: CAISLREGQVSYGYTF. The CDR3 nucleotides are TGTGCCATCAGTTTAAGAGAGGGACAGGTGTCCTATGGCTACACCTTC.